Listed here is a single T cell receptor beta chain. What it binds is unknown. The data were obtained in a study of T cell responses to AZD1222 COVID-19 vaccine. The overall study: Second doses that came at about 4 or about 12 weeks were put together.

Study observations and caveats: The breadth and depth of Spike-specific TCRs increased once two AZD1222 doses had been given. Clonal diversity was possibly underestimated, and white British individuals and females predominated among donors. Samples come after the peak T cell response, not at day 14.

TCRdb's table, derived via immunoSEQ multiplex PCR, lists solely in-frame clones and lacks some. The sample has about 120,000 clones; around 88% are singletons. The CDR3 runs to 17 residues. V dropped 5 bases and J dropped 6; count of bases not matched to a gene: 14. The germline gives CDR1 SGDLS, CDR2 YYNGEE. This TCR came from an adult in good health. Sequenced here: peripheral blood, sampled on day 0 of AZD1222 vaccination. V usage is TRBV9 and J usage is TRBJ2-7; 13 bases are a match to TRBD2. CDR3 bases: TGTGCCAGCAGTCGGGGGGCGACTAGCGGGGGGCCCCTCGAGCAGTACTTC. Its translation: CASSRGATSGGPLEQYF.